The next 19 T cell receptor beta chains were all read from a single sample in a study of CD8+CD57+ T cells in acquired aplastic anemia. Patients who underwent sequencing had shown CD8+CD57+ cell expansion by flow cytometry. Both TCR beta VDJ combination and CDR3 sequence profiling were carried out. Genomic DNA was the template for this profiling. TCRdb recomputed calls from the reads with MiXCR, one row per CDR3 protein. Of 250,000 or so distinct CDR3 sequences listed, approximately 45% were seen once; the top ten hold approximately 8%. The sequenced material came from sorted CD4+, CD8+, or CD8+CD57+ T cells (not recorded which) from PBMCs. The receptor set was obtained from a human donor with aplastic anemia.

This clonotype was detected only a few times. The J gene is TRBJ2-7, the V gene TRBV29-1, with 12 positions matching TRBD2. The CDR3 has 14 amino acids. Germline trimming cut 5 bases from V and 2 bases from J; bases unmatched to any gene: 4. Germline V gene data show CDR1 as SQVTM and CDR2 as ANQGSEA. The CDR3: CSVTLAGGPYEQYF. The CDR3 coding sequence is TGCAGCGTTACCCTAGCGGGGGGGCCCTACGAGCAGTACTTC.

This clonotype was found many times. This chain joins TRBV2 and TRBJ1-2, with D tentatively TRBD1 (5 bases). Trimming pared 7 bases from V and 2 bases from J, leaving 17 bases between. This CDR3 has 15 amino acids. Germline values: CDR1 SNHLY, CDR2 FYNNEI. CDR3 sequence reads: CASIGHGGTNYGYTF. CDR3 coding DNA: TGTGCCAGCATCGGTCATGGCGGGACCAACTATGGCTACACCTTC.

This clonotype was detected only a few times. The rearrangement links TRBV10-3 to TRBJ2-3; 8 bases agree with TRBD2. With V trimmed by 7 bases and J by 5 bases, 11 bases remained unmatched. The CDR3 runs to 15 residues. CDR1 ENHRY and CDR2 SYGVKD come from the germline V gene. The CDR3 here is CAINRGLEERDTQYF. The CDR3 DNA reads TGTGCCATCAATAGGGGACTAGAAGAGCGAGATACGCAGTATTTT.

This clonotype was picked up many times. The gene calls are TRBV5-6 and TRBJ2-5, with D perhaps matching TRBD1 (6 bases). This CDR3 has 13 amino acids. In germline, CDR1 is SGHDT, CDR2 YYEEEE. V was pared by 2 bases and J by 2 bases, with 7 bases between. This chain's CDR3 is CASSLGQQETQYF. In DNA form, the CDR3 reads TGTGCCAGCAGCTTAGGACAGCAAGAGACCCAGTACTTC.

This clonotype was seen at least ten times. This rearrangement joins TRBV27 to TRBJ1-5, with D unresolved. Trimming cost V 5 bases and J 1 base, with 15 bases left between them. Germline lookup yields CDR1 MNHEY and CDR2 SMNVEV (reference sequence). CDR3 size: 16 residues. CDR3 nucleotide sequence: TGTGCCAGCAGTCCCTCGTCGATTAGCAGCAATCAGCCCCAGCATTTT. It codes for CASSPSSISSNQPQHF.

This chain uses TRBV20-1 with TRBJ1-1; possibly TRBD1 for D (6 bases). The CDR3 length is 12 residues. V lost 5 bases and J 3 bases, leaving 10 bases between the germline ends. The V gene's germline CDR1 is DFQATT and CDR2 SNEGSKA (reference sequence). The DNA for the CDR3 is TGCAGTGCTTCGAAGGGGGACACTGAAGCTTTCTTT. Translating it yields CSASKGDTEAFF.

A remark on this clonotype: The CDR3 does not end in the conserved phenylalanine or tryptophan, so this is likely a read error. This chain connects TRBV7-2 to TRBJ2-7, with 7 bases lining up with TRBD2. The J call is doubtful: the DNA matches TRBJ2-5 better. CDR3 length: 14 amino acids. Germline values: CDR1 SGHTA, CDR2 FQGNSA. CDR3 in DNA: TGTGCCAGCAGCTTAGCGGGGAGGGCAGAGACCCAGTACCTC. Encoded protein: CASSLAGRAETQYL.

This chain uses TRBV13 with TRBJ1-1; the D is unclear. Germline V gene lookup returns CDR1 PRHDT and CDR2 FYEKMQ (reference sequence). There are 13 residues in the CDR3. Trimming took off 6 bases at V and 5 bases at J, with 13 bases between the two ends. Here the CDR3 DNA reads TGTGCCAGCAGTCGGACCGCGATGACTGAAGCTTTCTTT. Its translation is CASSRTAMTEAFF.

This clonotype was observed many times. The chain couples TRBV10-3 to TRBJ1-3; D is unclear. Trimming left V 7 bases short and J 2 bases short, with 12 bases between. Germline assignment: CDR1 ENHRY and CDR2 SYGVKD. The CDR3 is 14 residues long. The CDR3 sequence: CAIMEQATGNTIYF. The CDR3 nucleotides are TGTGCCATCATGGAGCAGGCGACTGGAAACACCATATATTTT.

This clonotype has at least ten counts. The chain couples TRBV6-5 to TRBJ2-7; 9 bases map to TRBD2. Germline assignment: CDR1 MNHEY and CDR2 SVGAGI. With V trimmed by 3 bases and J by 2 bases, 5 bases remained unmatched. The CDR3 totals 15 residues. The CDR3 coding sequence is TGTGCCAGCAGTTATATAGCGGGAGAGACCTACGAGCAGTACTTC. Translated, it gives CASSYIAGETYEQYF.

In its sample, this clonotype was seen a few times. The CDR3 end shows no conserved phenylalanine or tryptophan, and so a read error is likely. The CDR3 nucleotides read TGCGCCAGCAGCCAGGTAGACGGTAGTAATTCACCCCTCCACCTT. It codes for CASSQVDGSNSPLHL. The V call is TRBV4-1, the J call TRBJ1-6; no reliable D call. Germline V gives CDR1 MGHRA, CDR2 YSYEKL. This CDR3 has 15 amino acids. Trimming left V 3 bases short and J 6 bases short, with 12 bases between.

This clonotype has a handful of counts. A much larger clonotype is one base distant, so this may be a read error. The genes are TRBV20-1 and TRBJ2-1; D remains ambiguous. The CDR3 has 14 amino acids. Germline V gives CDR1 DFQATT, CDR2 SNEGSKA (reference sequence). The CDR3 spells CSALDSRSYDEQFF. CDR3 sequence (DNA): TGCAGTGCCTTAGACTCCCGCTCCTACGATGAGCAGTTCTTC.

This clonotype was recorded many times. The V call is TRBV14, the J call TRBJ2-2, with D tentatively TRBD1 (5 bases). The germline V and J ends were trimmed by 2 bases and 0 bases, with 13 bases remaining between them. The CDR3 length is 17 residues. In germline, CDR1 is SGHDN, CDR2 FVKESK. This CDR3 is CASSQLQGYPNTGELFF. DNA of the CDR3: TGTGCCAGCAGCCAACTCCAGGGCTACCCGAACACCGGGGAGCTGTTTTTT.

The genes are TRBV2 and TRBJ1-1; D is perhaps TRBD1 (6 bases). The CDR3 loop spans 15 amino acids. The germline gives CDR1 SNHLY, CDR2 FYNNEI. Trimming removed 7 bases at V and 7 bases at J, with 22 bases between. DNA of the CDR3: TGTGCCAGCACGATCGAGGGGGTAGGGTTGGGTGAAGCTTTCTTT. Translated: CASTIEGVGLGEAFF.

This chain uses TRBV24-1 with TRBJ1-2, with TRBD1 matching 7 bases. Per the germline V gene, CDR1 is KGHDR and CDR2 is SFDVKD. V gave up 1 base and J gave up 7 bases; unmatched junction bases: 2. The CDR3 consists of 13 residues. The CDR3 region is CATSDLGTAGYTF. The CDR3 DNA sequence: TGTGCCACCAGTGATTTAGGGACAGCTGGCTACACCTTC.

This clonotype appeared many times. The chain couples TRBV13 to TRBJ1-5; D is uncertain. CDR1 is PRHDT and CDR2 is FYEKMQ in the germline V gene (reference sequence). The CDR3 sequence is 14 residues long. The ends were cut back, 0 bases at V and 1 base at J, with 4 bases in the middle. CDR3 residues: CASSLGDSNQPQHF. Here the CDR3 DNA reads TGTGCCAGCAGCTTAGGGGACAGCAATCAGCCCCAGCATTTT.

In its sample, this clonotype was seen many times. The chain combines TRBV9 with TRBJ2-2; D is unresolved. The CDR3 has 18 residues. The ends were cut back, 0 bases at V and 2 bases at J, with 17 bases in the middle. The V gene's germline CDR1 is SGDLS and CDR2 YYNGEE. The CDR3 here is CASSVARKTKTNTGELFF. CDR3 in DNA: TGTGCCAGCAGCGTAGCCAGGAAGACAAAAACCAACACCGGGGAGCTGTTTTTT.

The V gene is TRBV29-1, the J gene TRBJ1-1, with D maybe TRBD1 (6 bases). V was cut by 4 bases and J by 3 bases, with 12 bases left in between. Germline V lookup: CDR1 SQVTM, CDR2 ANQGSEA. The CDR3 runs 13 residues. CDR3 protein: CSVVAGEYTEAFF. In DNA form, the CDR3 reads TGCAGCGTTGTGGCAGGGGAATACACTGAAGCTTTCTTT.

CDR3 DNA sequence: TGTGCCAGCAGTCAACCGACGCGAAGCTCTGGAAACACCATATATTTT. Residues: CASSQPTRSSGNTIYF. The V gene is TRBV28, the J gene TRBJ1-3; no clear D gene. The germline V gene has CDR1 MDHEN and CDR2 SYDVKM. Trimming pared 5 bases from V and 0 bases from J, leaving 14 bases between. This CDR3 is built from 16 residues.